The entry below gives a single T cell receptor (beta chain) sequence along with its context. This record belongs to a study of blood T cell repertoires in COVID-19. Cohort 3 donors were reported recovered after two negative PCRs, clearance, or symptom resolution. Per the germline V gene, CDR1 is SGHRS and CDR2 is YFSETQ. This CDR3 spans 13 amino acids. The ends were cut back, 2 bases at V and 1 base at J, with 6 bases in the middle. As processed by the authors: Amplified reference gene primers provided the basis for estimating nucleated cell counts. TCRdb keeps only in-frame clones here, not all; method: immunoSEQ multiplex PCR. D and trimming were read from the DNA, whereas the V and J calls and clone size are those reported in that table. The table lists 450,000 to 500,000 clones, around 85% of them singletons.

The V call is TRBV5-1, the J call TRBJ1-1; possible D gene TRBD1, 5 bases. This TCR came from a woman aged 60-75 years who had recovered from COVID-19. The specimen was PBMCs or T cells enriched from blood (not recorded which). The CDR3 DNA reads TGCGCCAGCAGCTTTGGGGCGAACACTGAAGCTTTCTTT. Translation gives CASSFGANTEAFF. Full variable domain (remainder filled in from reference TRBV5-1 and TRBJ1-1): KAGVTQTPRYLIKTRGQQVTLSCSPISGHRSVSWYQQTPGQGLQFLFEYFSETQRNKGNFPGRFSGRQFSNSRSEMNVSTLELGDSALYLCASSFGANTEAFFGQGTRLTVV.